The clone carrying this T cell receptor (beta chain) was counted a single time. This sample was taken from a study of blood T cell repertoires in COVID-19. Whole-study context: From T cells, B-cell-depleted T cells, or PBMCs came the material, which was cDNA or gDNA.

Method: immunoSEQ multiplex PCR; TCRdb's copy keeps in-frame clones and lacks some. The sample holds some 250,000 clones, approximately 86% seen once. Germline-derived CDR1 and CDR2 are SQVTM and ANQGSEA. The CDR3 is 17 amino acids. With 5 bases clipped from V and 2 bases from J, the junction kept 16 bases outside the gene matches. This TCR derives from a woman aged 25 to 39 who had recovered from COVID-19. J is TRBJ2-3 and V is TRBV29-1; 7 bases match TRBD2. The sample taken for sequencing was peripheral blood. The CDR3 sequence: CSVSALGERGSTDTQYF. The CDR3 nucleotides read TGCAGCGTTTCCGCGTTGGGGGAGCGGGGATCCACAGATACGCAGTATTTT.